This T cell receptor beta chain was captured in a study of blood T cell repertoires in COVID-19. On the study more broadly: Acute and convalescent COVID-19 samples came from the United States, Italy and Spain.

Methods used by the authors: From reference gene primer amplification, estimates of nucleated cell counts were derived. Measured with immunoSEQ multiplex PCR; TCRdb has only the in-frame clones, and not every one. D and trimming were read from the DNA, whereas the V and J calls and clone size are those reported in that table. The sample holds some 130,000 clones, around 87% seen once. The junction had 6 bases not matched to a gene; V was cut back by 3 bases and J by 0 bases. The CDR3 is 16 amino acids. CDR1 SGHRS and CDR2 YFSETQ come from the germline V gene. The receptor comes from a woman aged 55-75 years with acute or convalescent COVID-19. This chain joins TRBV5-1 and TRBJ1-1, with 9 bases identical to TRBD1. Material: peripheral blood. The CDR3, as DNA: TGCGCCAGCAGCTATGGGACAGGGCCGATGAACACTGAAGCTTTCTTT. It yields the protein CASSYGTGPMNTEAFF. Full variable domain (rest looked up from reference TRBV5-1 and TRBJ1-1): KAGVTQTPRYLIKTRGQQVTLSCSPISGHRSVSWYQQTPGQGLQFLFEYFSETQRNKGNFPGRFSGRQFSNSRSEMNVSTLELGDSALYLCASSYGTGPMNTEAFFGQGTRLTVV.